The rows below give T cell receptor beta chains drawn from one sample of a study of T cell responses to AZD1222 COVID-19 vaccine. The repertoire was sequenced with immunoSEQ multiplex PCR; TCRdb's copy has only in-frame clones and lacks some. The profile covers approximately 150,000 clones, with about 90% appearing a single time and 4.4% taken by the ten largest. The sequencing used peripheral blood, collected on day 0 of MenACWY control vaccination. The receptors were gathered from an adult in good health. CDR3s include the opening cysteine and the closing phenylalanine or tryptophan. A D gene is named only where the DNA matches it firmly. Clone size, where shown, is once, few, many, or a class for clones that have expanded.

D gene: .
V gene: TRBV25-1
J gene: TRBJ2-5
clone size: .
CDR3 DNA: TGTGCCAGCAGTGATGTAGGATTTACAGAGACCCAGTACTTC
CDR3 protein: CASSDVGFTETQYF

D gene: .
V gene: TRBV7-9
J gene: TRBJ2-2
clone size: once
CDR3 DNA: TGTGCCAGCAGCTTTACAGGGTACACCGGGGAGCTGTTTTTT
CDR3 protein: CASSFTGYTGELFF

D gene: .
V gene: TRBV2
J gene: TRBJ1-5
clone size: once
CDR3 DNA: TGTGCCAGTCAGAACGGTAACTCGGGGCAGCCCCAGCATTTT
CDR3 protein: CASQNGNSGQPQHF

D gene: .
V gene: TRBV29-1
J gene: TRBJ1-2
clone size: .
CDR3 DNA: TGCAGCGTTGAGGCCCGGGACGCCTATGGCTACACCTTC
CDR3 protein: CSVEARDAYGYTF

D gene: .
V gene: TRBV5-8
J gene: TRBJ1-5
clone size: .
CDR3 DNA: TGTGCCAGCAGCTCCCGCCGGGACACCCTCTATCAGCCCCAGCATTTT
CDR3 protein: CASSSRRDTLYQPQHF

D gene: .
V gene: TRBV21-1
J gene: TRBJ2-5
clone size: .
CDR3 DNA: TGTGCCAGCAGCAGGAAGGAGGGAAAGACCCAGTACTTC
CDR3 protein: CASSRKEGKTQYF

D gene: .
V gene: TRBV18
J gene: TRBJ2-2
clone size: .
CDR3 DNA: TGTGCCAGCTCAAGTCCGGGACTCACGAACACCGGGGAGCTGTTTTTT
CDR3 protein: CASSSPGLTNTGELFF

D gene: TRBD1
V gene: TRBV19
J gene: TRBJ1-5
clone size: .
CDR3 DNA: TGTGCCAGCTGGGTCTCCGGAGGGGGCTGGAGCAATCAGCCCCAGCATTTT
CDR3 protein: CASWVSGGGWSNQPQHF

D gene: TRBD1
V gene: TRBV19
J gene: TRBJ1-3
clone size: .
CDR3 DNA: TGTGCCAGTAGTAGACAGGGGACGGCTGGAAACACCATATATTTT
CDR3 protein: CASSRQGTAGNTIYF

D gene: .
V gene: TRBV18
J gene: TRBJ1-1
clone size: few
CDR3 DNA: TGTGCCAGCTCCATCCCTGGACAGCAAAAAGCTTTCTTT
CDR3 protein: CASSIPGQQKAFF

D gene: .
V gene: TRBV10-1
J gene: TRBJ2-1
clone size: .
CDR3 DNA: TGCGCCAGCAGTTTACAGGCGATCTCCTACAATGAGCAGTTCTTC
CDR3 protein: CASSLQAISYNEQFF

D gene: TRBD1
V gene: TRBV18
J gene: TRBJ2-2
clone size: .
CDR3 DNA: TGTGCCAGCTCACCTTCGGGACAGGGGGCGTCCCCCACCGGGGAGCTGTTTTTT
CDR3 protein: CASSPSGQGASPTGELFF

D gene: TRBD1
V gene: TRBV27
J gene: TRBJ1-2
clone size: .
CDR3 DNA: TGTGCCAGCACTCTGCGACAGGGGGCCAACTATGGCTACACCTTC
CDR3 protein: CASTLRQGANYGYTF